Listed below are T cell receptor beta chains from one sample, sequenced in a study of cytomegalovirus exposure and HLA in healthy donors. Here immunoSEQ multiplex PCR was the method, and the copy in TCRdb shows in-frame clones only, minus some. The table has about 150,000 clones, about 84% seen once. Sequencing used PBMCs. The receptors derive from a woman aged 40 to 50 in good health and CMV-seropositive. Both conserved end residues are part of each CDR3. A D gene is named only where the DNA matches it firmly. Where a row states a size, it is once, few, many or the class of an expanded clone; other rows omit it.

V gene	D gene	J gene	clone size	CDR3 DNA	CDR3 protein
TRBV27	TRBD2	TRBJ2-1	once	TGTGCCAGCAGTTGGTCGGGACTAGCGGGAGAGGTTAATGAGCAGTTCTTC	CASSWSGLAGEVNEQFF
TRBV2	NA	TRBJ1-3	few	TGTGCCAGCAGCAAAAATCCCCCGAGCTCTGGAAACACCATATATTTT	CASSKNPPSSGNTIYF
TRBV5-5	NA	TRBJ2-1	NA	TGTGCCAGCAGCTTGGGACCCAGGGAAAAGGTTGAGCAGTTCTTC	CASSLGPREKVEQFF
TRBV11-3	NA	TRBJ2-5	NA	TGTGCCAGCAGCTTTCGGGGTGGTGAGACCCAGTACTTC	CASSFRGGETQYF
TRBV9	TRBD2	TRBJ2-1	NA	TGTGCCAGCAGCTTCCGGGAGGGGGGTGAGCAGTTCTTC	CASSFREGGEQFF
TRBV27	TRBD2	TRBJ2-2	NA	TGTGCCAGCAGTCTCCAAAACGAGCGGGACTACACCGGGGAGCTGTTTTTT	CASSLQNERDYTGELFF
TRBV10-3	TRBD2	TRBJ2-7	NA	TGTGCCATCAGTGCTGGACTAGCGGGAGATGGGCAGTACTTC	CAISAGLAGDGQYF
TRBV6-5	TRBD1	TRBJ2-2	NA	TGTGCCAGCAGCACAGGGGAAGCCGGGGAGCTGTTTTTT	CASSTGEAGELFF
TRBV4-1	TRBD2	TRBJ2-2	NA	TGCGCCATCACCAAAGCGGGGGACCCCCGCACCGGGGAGCTGTTTTTT	CAITKAGDPRTGELFF
TRBV6-5	NA	TRBJ1-2	NA	TGTGCCAGCAGTACAGGGACCGGTGGCTACACCTTC	CASSTGTGGYTF
TRBV5-1	NA	TRBJ1-5	NA	TGCGCCAGCAGCCGGACGGTCGGGGATCAGCCCCAGCATTTT	CASSRTVGDQPQHF
TRBV5-6	TRBD1	TRBJ2-1	NA	TGTGCCAGCAGCAGAATACAGGGGGCGCAGAGCGGGGTGCAGTTCTTC	CASSRIQGAQSGVQFF
TRBV11-2	TRBD1	TRBJ1-3	NA	TGTGCCAGCAGCTATGACAGGGTATCTGGAAACACCATATATTTT	CASSYDRVSGNTIYF
TRBV5-1	NA	TRBJ2-7	NA	TGCGCCAGCAGCATGGTGGTAGGTCAGGGTGACGAGCAGTACTTC	CASSMVVGQGDEQYF
TRBV4-2	TRBD2	TRBJ2-7	NA	TGTGCCAGCAGCCAGGTGAGGCTGGGCGGGAGAATCGAGCAGTACTTC	CASSQVRLGGRIEQYF
TRBV11-2	TRBD1	TRBJ2-7	NA	TGTGCCAGCAGCTCTCCGTACAGGGGGGCGTACGAGCAGTACTTC	CASSSPYRGAYEQYF
TRBV29-1	TRBD1	TRBJ2-2	NA	TGCAGCGTTGTGGACAGGGGTTTTGCCGGGGAGCTGTTTTTT	CSVVDRGFAGELFF
TRBV10-3	NA	TRBJ1-1	few	TGTGCCATCAGTGATCAGGGTCGGGACACTGAAGCTTTCTTT	CAISDQGRDTEAFF
TRBV7-9	TRBD1	TRBJ2-5	NA	TGTGCCAGCAGCCGACGGACAGGGCCTAGTGGGGAGACCCAGTACTTC	CASSRRTGPSGETQYF
TRBV27	NA	TRBJ2-3	NA	TGTGCCAGCAAAACATTAGCCACAGATACGCAGTATTTT	CASKTLATDTQYF
TRBV6-5	TRBD2	TRBJ2-1	NA	TGTGCCAGCAGTTACGGGGCGGGAGGCTCCTACAATGAGCAGTTCTTC	CASSYGAGGSYNEQFF
TRBV10-2	TRBD2	TRBJ2-7	NA	TGCGCTTCGGCAGGGACTAGCTTGAGGGAGCAGTACTTC	CASAGTSLREQYF
TRBV14	NA	TRBJ1-1	NA	TGTGCCAGCTCCTCCGAGGAGTACACTGAAGCTTTCTTT	CASSSEEYTEAFF
TRBV30	TRBD2	TRBJ2-1	NA	TGTGCCTGGGTCCCTCTTGCTAGCGGGAGTAACAATGAGCAGTTCTTC	CAWVPLASGSNNEQFF
TRBV6-5	TRBD1	TRBJ1-5	NA	TGTGCCAGCAGTCCTTGGACAGGGGGCCATCAGCCCCAGCATTTT	CASSPWTGGHQPQHF
TRBV6-5	NA	TRBJ2-3	NA	TGTGCCAGCGCCGACGCGGGACCTACAGATACGCAGTATTTT	CASADAGPTDTQYF
TRBV2	TRBD2	TRBJ2-1	NA	TGTGCCAGCAGTGAAATAGCGGGAGGGGAGAATGAGCAGTTCTTC	CASSEIAGGENEQFF
TRBV27	TRBD2	TRBJ2-7	NA	TGTGCCAGCAGTTCCCCCGCCAGCGGGAGCTACGAGCAGTACTTC	CASSSPASGSYEQYF
TRBV7-9	TRBD1	TRBJ2-3	NA	TGTGCCAGCAGCGCCCACAGGGGACGCACAGATACGCAGTATTTT	CASSAHRGRTDTQYF
TRBV14	NA	TRBJ2-2	NA	TGTGCCAGCAGCCAGCGGAACACCGGGGAGCTGTTTTTT	CASSQRNTGELFF
TRBV11-2	NA	TRBJ2-1	NA	TGTGCCAGCAGCTTAGTAGGCGTCCTACGGGGTAGTGAGCAGTTCTTC	CASSLVGVLRGSEQFF
TRBV19	TRBD1	TRBJ2-7	NA	TGTGCCAGTACCTCGGGACAGGTCTCCGAGCAGTACTTC	CASTSGQVSEQYF
TRBV2	NA	TRBJ2-2	NA	TGTGCCAGCAGTGCGTCTTCCGGACAGCTAGTGTACACCGGGGAGCTGTTTTTT	CASSASSGQLVYTGELFF
TRBV29-1	NA	TRBJ2-7	NA	TGCAGCGTCCGTATAACCGGCGAGCAGTACTTC	CSVRITGEQYF
TRBV19	NA	TRBJ2-7	NA	TGTGCCAGTAGTATAAGGAGGCAAGAATACGAGCAGTACTTC	CASSIRRQEYEQYF
TRBV30	NA	TRBJ2-7	NA	TGTGCCTGGCGGGGATCCTACGAGCAGTACTTC	CAWRGSYEQYF
TRBV5-4	NA	TRBJ2-7	once	TGTGCCAGCAGCCCGGGAGACTCCTACGAGCAGTACTTC	CASSPGDSYEQYF
TRBV7-8	TRBD2	TRBJ2-3	few	TGTGCCAGCAGAGCCAAGGGACTAGCGGAGTGGGGGGATACGCAGTATTTT	CASRAKGLAEWGDTQYF
TRBV27	NA	TRBJ2-2	NA	TGTGCCAGCAGTAGTCAGGGACACAACACCGGGGAGCTGTTTTTT	CASSSQGHNTGELFF
TRBV21-1	NA	TRBJ2-7	NA	TGTGCCAGCAGCAAGGGGGTCGAGGGCCTGACTGGGCTAGCGCGCACGGGGACCTACGAGCAGTACTTC	CASSKGVEGLTGLARTGTYEQYF
TRBV10-3	NA	TRBJ1-5	few	TGTGCCATCGGATCTCTTGAGGGTCAGCCCCAGCATTTT	CAIGSLEGQPQHF
TRBV30	NA	TRBJ2-7	NA	TGTGCCTGGAGTGTAGAGGGCAGGTCCTACGAGCAGTACTTC	CAWSVEGRSYEQYF
TRBV6-1	NA	TRBJ2-7	NA	TGTGCCAGCAGTGCCGATCGGGGTTTCCGTTACGAGCAGTACTTC	CASSADRGFRYEQYF
TRBV6-5	NA	TRBJ1-1	NA	TGTGCCAGCAGTTTGGGACACCTGAACACTGAAGCTTTCTTT	CASSLGHLNTEAFF